This entry features one T cell receptor beta chain sequence. The antigen remains unidentified. This entry belongs to a study of type 1 regulatory T cells. Looking at the study overall: This in vitro CD4 product, T-allo10, is enriched for Tr1 cells and alloantigen-specific.

TCRdb itself ran the reads through MiXCR, one entry per CDR3 protein. This table holds about 68,000 distinct CDR3 sequences, around 68% found once. This CDR3 contains 16 residues. V shed 5 bases and J shed 4 bases, with 20 bases lying between them. CDR1 is SGHTA and CDR2 is FQGNSA in the germline V gene. The graft donor-derived T-allo10 cells reportedly recognize host alloantigens, are anergic, and suppress alloantigen-specifically. V and J are TRBV7-2 and TRBJ1-2; no firm D call. This TCR was sampled from a human donor in good health. Sequencing used cultured T cells, either the whole culture or a sorted T cell fraction (not recorded which). Subset reported: Tr1-enriched cell product generated in vitro against host alloantigens. The chain's CDR3 is CASSGLRRAGGYGYTF. The CDR3 nucleotides read TGTGCCAGCAGCGGACTTAGACGGGCGGGCGGCTATGGCTACACCTTC. The variable domain in full, completed from reference TRBV7-2 and TRBJ1-2, reads GAGVSQSPSNKVTEKGKDVELRCDPISGHTALYWYRQSLGQGLEFLIYFQGNSAPDKSGLPSDRFSAERTGGSVSTLTIQRTQQEDSAVYLCASSGLRRAGGYGYTFGSGTRLTVV.